This TCR beta chain appears in the sequencing data of a study of response to subunit inactivated influenza vaccine. This clonotype has ten or more counts. Its antigen is as yet unknown. Study findings and constraints: The authors put forward the suggestion that each seasonal influenza vaccination may bring in only a limited number of new T cells.

TCRdb used MiXCR to reprocess the RT-PCR reads, holding one entry per CDR3 protein. The sample gives some 190,000 distinct CDR3 sequences, 14% of which show up once; 20% to 30% is in the top ten. CDR3 length: 15 amino acids. J lost 2 bases, V lost 5 bases, and 4 bases had no gene match. The germline V gene has CDR1 GTSNPN and CDR2 SVGIG (reference sequence). The clonotype originates from a man aged 45-65 years who received an inactivated influenza vaccine. This sequence joins TRBV30 and TRBJ2-6; 9 nucleotides agree with TRBD1. The source was CD8+ T cells sorted from PBMCs, collected more than 4 days after vaccination. The CDR3 DNA reads TGTGCCTGGGGGACAGGGTATACTGGGGCCAACGTCCTGACTTTC. It translates to CAWGTGYTGANVLTF.